This T cell receptor (beta chain) is from a study of shared clonotypes between healthy human individuals. Sequenced by immunoSEQ multiplex PCR; TCRdb stores in-frame clones only, minus some. The sample contains some 980,000 clones, over 60% of which appear only once. The sequence was obtained from a young man in good health. Sequenced input: memory CD4+ T cells sorted from blood. The sample's subset: CD45RA-negative fraction.

The CDR3 DNA is TGTGCCAGCAGTGAAATAGGGGCGAACACCGGGGAGCTGTTTTTT. Amino acid sequence: CASSEIGANTGELFF. This chain joins TRBV6-1 and TRBJ2-2; D is perhaps TRBD1 (5 bases). CDR3 length: 15 residues. Germline V gene data show CDR1 as MNHNS and CDR2 as SASEGT. The V gene lost 2 bases and the J gene lost 0 bases, with 7 bases spanning the gap.